The TCR beta chain under discussion was sequenced for a study of T cell responses to AZD1222 COVID-19 vaccine. Looked up from germline, CDR1 is KGHSH and CDR2 is LQKENI. Trimming took off 1 base at V and 3 bases at J, with 15 bases between the two ends. This CDR3 region has 16 residues. Produced via immunoSEQ multiplex PCR; TCRdb's table is partial and in-frame only. Counted here are fewer than 90,000 clones, 88% occurring once; the ten biggest clones make up about 7%. Study-level points and caveats: Seropositivity was recorded at baseline in only a handful of AZD1222 recipients.

Pooling covered second doses at about 4 or about 12 weeks. Remarks on this clone: What it recognizes is unknown.

The V gene is TRBV18, the J gene TRBJ1-2; D unclear. The TCR was taken from an adult who received the AZD1222 COVID-19 vaccine. The sample was peripheral blood, taken 28 days after the second AZD1222 dose. CDR3 amino acids: CASSPLEVGTHYGYTF. CDR3 DNA sequence: TGTGCCAGCTCACCACTTGAGGTCGGAACCCACTATGGCTACACCTTC.